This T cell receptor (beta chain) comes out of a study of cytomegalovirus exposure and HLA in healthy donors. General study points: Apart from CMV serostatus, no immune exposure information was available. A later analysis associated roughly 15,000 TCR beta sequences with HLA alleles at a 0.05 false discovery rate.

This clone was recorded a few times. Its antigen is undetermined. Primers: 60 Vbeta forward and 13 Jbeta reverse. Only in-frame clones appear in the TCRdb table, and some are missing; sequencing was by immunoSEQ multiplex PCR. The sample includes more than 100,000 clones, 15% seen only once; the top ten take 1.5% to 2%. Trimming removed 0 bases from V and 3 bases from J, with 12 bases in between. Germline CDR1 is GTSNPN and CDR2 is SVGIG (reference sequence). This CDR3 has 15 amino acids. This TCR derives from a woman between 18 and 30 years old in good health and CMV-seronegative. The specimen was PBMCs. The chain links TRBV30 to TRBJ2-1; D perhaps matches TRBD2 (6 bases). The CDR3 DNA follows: TGTGCCTGGAGTGTTCTTGGGAGGAGCTACAATGAGCAGTTCTTC. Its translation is CAWSVLGRSYNEQFF.